This TCR beta chain is drawn from a study of CD8 T cells in ankylosing spondylitis. Broader study findings: A motif in TCR beta, a set of under 10 highly homologous variants, appeared characteristic of ankylosing spondylitis blood. Some of these motif variants have turned up before, in reports on reactive arthritis synovial fluid and blood. Clones linked to disease were reported to show significant enrichment in matched ankylosing spondylitis synovial fluid.

Concerning this clonotype itself: No antigen is known for it.

TCRdb re-derived calls from the 5' RACE reads in MiXCR, one entry per CDR3 protein. The data contain hundreds of thousands of distinct CDR3 sequences, roughly an eighth of them singletons. Germline CDR1 and CDR2: MNHNS and SASEGT. Trimming cost V 2 bases and J 12 bases; bases outside gene matches: 3. The length of the CDR3 is 12 residues. The chain links TRBV6-1 to TRBJ2-1; 8 bases agree with TRBD1. The source material was blood, either unsorted or a sorted T cell fraction (not recorded which). This receptor was identified in a male donor with ankylosing spondylitis. The CDR3 DNA sequence: TGTGCCAGCAGTGAAAAAACAGGGGGGCAGTTCTTC. Amino acids: CASSEKTGGQFF.